The 27 T cell receptor beta chains below were found in one sample sequenced in a study of blood T cell repertoires in COVID-19. Sequenced by immunoSEQ multiplex PCR; TCRdb stores in-frame clones only, minus some. This table holds roughly 120,000 clones, 85% found once. Input material: peripheral blood. These receptors came from a human donor in a cohort sampled during active COVID-19.

The chain couples TRBV5-5 to TRBJ2-7; possible D gene TRBD2, 5 bases. V lost 3 bases to trimming and J lost 4 bases, with 14 bases between them. Germline V gene lookup returns CDR1 SGHKS and CDR2 YYEKEE (reference sequence). CDR3 size: 14 residues. The chain's CDR3 is CASSSPEAGYEQYF. The CDR3, as DNA: TGTGCCAGCAGCTCGCCGGAGGCGGGTTACGAGCAGTACTTC.

J is TRBJ1-4 and V is TRBV9; TRBD1 is a possible D gene (5 bases). This CDR3 is 14 amino acids long. Germline V gene data show CDR1 as SGDLS and CDR2 as YYNGEE. The ends were cut back, 3 bases at V and 3 bases at J, with 9 bases in the middle. The CDR3 bases are TGTGCCAGCAGCGCCAGGGTTGCTAATGAAAAACTGTTTTTT. It codes for CASSARVANEKLFF.

The chain couples TRBV5-1 to TRBJ1-2; D call uncertain. V shed 3 bases and J shed 3 bases, with 12 bases lying between them. The CDR3 has 14 residues. In germline, CDR1 is SGHRS, CDR2 YFSETQ. The CDR3 spells CASSSRGFDYGYTF. CDR3 DNA sequence: TGCGCCAGCAGCTCGCGAGGGTTCGACTATGGCTACACCTTC.

The chain uses TRBV4-3 and TRBJ1-4; D is perhaps TRBD1 (6 bases). V dropped 1 base and J dropped 5 bases, with 14 bases sitting between them. Germline CDR1 is LGHNA and CDR2 is YSLEER. The CDR3 has 16 residues. CDR3 sequence (DNA): TGCGCCAGCAGCCAAGGGGATGGGACACGGAATGAAAAACTGTTTTTT. Translating gives CASSQGDGTRNEKLFF.

V usage is TRBV5-1 and J usage is TRBJ2-1; maybe TRBD1 (6 bases). The CDR3 totals 16 residues. Trimming removed 5 bases from V and 2 bases from J, with 17 bases in between. The germline V gene encodes CDR1 SGHRS and CDR2 YFSETQ. DNA of the CDR3: TGCGCCAGCAGTACGGGACACCGATCCACCTACAATGAGCAGTTCTTC. It is translated as CASSTGHRSTYNEQFF.

The V gene is TRBV28, the J gene TRBJ1-2, with TRBD1 matching 12 bases. Germline assignment: CDR1 MDHEN and CDR2 SYDVKM. With 5 bases clipped from V and 4 bases from J, the junction kept 14 bases outside the gene matches. The CDR3 sequence is 18 residues long. The CDR3 DNA is TGTGCCAGCAGTCAACTTTGGGGACAGGGGGCAGGAAGCTATGGCTACACCTTC. This translates into CASSQLWGQGAGSYGYTF.

The chain combines TRBV28 with TRBJ2-3, with D possibly being TRBD1 (5 bases). The V end lost 6 bases, the J end lost 1 base, and 11 bases lay between the germline ends. The CDR3 runs 14 residues. The germline CDR1 and CDR2 sequences are MDHEN and SYDVKM. Here the CDR3 reads CASRSDRGTDTQYF. The CDR3 DNA is TGTGCCAGCAGGTCCGACAGAGGCACAGATACGCAGTATTTT.

This clone was recorded only once. The genes are TRBV7-9 and TRBJ1-2; D is uncertain. This CDR3 has 16 amino acids. Trimming took off 6 bases at V and 5 bases at J, with 22 bases between the two ends. Germline loops: CDR1 SEHNR, CDR2 FQNEAQ (reference sequence). CDR3 coding DNA: TGTGCCAGCAGTTCGCCAGGATGGGAGGGAGGGTATGGCTACACCTTC. Translating it yields CASSSPGWEGGYGYTF.

The V and J genes are TRBV21-1 and TRBJ1-5. TRBV21-1 is a listed pseudogene. The CDR3 contains 11 residues. The CDR3 loop reads CASRFDQPQHF. The DNA of the CDR3 is TGTGCCAGCAGATTCGATCAGCCCCAGCATTTT.

The table lists this clone with a few counts. The rearrangement uses TRBV13 and TRBJ1-3; 10 bases map to TRBD1. The CDR3 loop spans 15 amino acids. Germline CDR1 PRHDT, CDR2 FYEKMQ (reference sequence). The J segment lost 5 bases and the V segment lost 5 bases, leaving 6 bases of the junction unmatched. CDR3 coding DNA: TGTGCCAGCAGCCGCGACAGGGGGCGGAGAAACACCATATATTTT. Protein: CASSRDRGRRNTIYF.

V gene TRBV28 combines with J gene TRBJ1-2, with 12 bases fitting TRBD1. The germline gives CDR1 MDHEN, CDR2 SYDVKM. With 4 bases clipped from V and 8 bases from J, the junction kept 8 bases outside the gene matches. This CDR3 has 15 amino acids. The CDR3 DNA sequence: TGTGCCAGCAGTTCACCGGGACAGGGGGCGCGGGGCTACACCTTC. Amino acid sequence: CASSSPGQGARGYTF.

CDR3 in amino acids: CASSARGLAGSNEQFF. The CDR3 region has the DNA TGTGCCAGCAGCGCTCGGGGACTAGCGGGGTCCAATGAGCAGTTCTTC. The genes are TRBV9 and TRBJ2-1; 13 bases are shared with TRBD2. V shed 3 bases, J shed 6 bases, and the junction held 6 bases outside the gene matches. This CDR3 contains 16 residues. Germline V lookup: CDR1 SGDLS, CDR2 YYNGEE.

This clone came up once. V usage is TRBV28 and J usage is TRBJ1-5; 7 bases fit TRBD1. The germline V gene encodes CDR1 MDHEN and CDR2 SYDVKM. The CDR3 is 15 residues long. The J segment lost 3 bases and the V segment lost 6 bases, leaving 8 bases of the junction unmatched. The CDR3: CASSLVGQINQPQHF. In DNA form, the CDR3 reads TGTGCCAGCAGCTTGGTGGGACAGATCAATCAGCCCCAGCATTTT.

This chain joins TRBV2 and TRBJ1-6, with D perhaps TRBD1 (5 bases). The germline CDR1 and CDR2 sequences are SNHLY and FYNNEI. With 6 bases removed from V and 7 bases from J, the gap between germline ends came to 13 bases. The CDR3 length is 14 residues. The CDR3 loop reads CASSARVENSPLHF. The CDR3 DNA is TGTGCCAGCAGCGCCAGGGTAGAGAATTCACCCCTCCACTTT.

This rearrangement joins TRBV28 to TRBJ1-5; possible D gene TRBD1, 5 bases. The CDR3 has 19 residues. Germline V gene data show CDR1 as MDHEN and CDR2 as SYDVKM. V gave up 6 bases and J gave up 0 bases, with 24 bases separating them. The DNA of the CDR3 is TGTGCCAGCAGGTCCTGGGGATGGAGGGGCAGGGATAGCAATCAGCCCCAGCATTTT. Translated, it gives CASRSWGWRGRDSNQPQHF.

The rearrangement links TRBV10-3 to TRBJ1-1; D possibly corresponds to TRBD1 (5 bases). V was shortened by 11 bases and J by 4 bases, with 17 bases between the two germline ends. The CDR3 is 13 residues long. Germline V gene sequence: CDR1 ENHRY, CDR2 SYGVKD. This chain's CDR3 is CAVRPQVGTEAFF. Here the CDR3 DNA reads TGTGCCGTACGACCACAGGTGGGCACTGAAGCTTTCTTT.

The V gene is TRBV18, the J gene TRBJ2-7; 7 bases are shared with TRBD1. The CDR3 totals 14 residues. Germline V lookup: CDR1 KGHSH, CDR2 LQKENI. The V gene end was trimmed by 4 bases and the J gene end by 4 bases; junction bases not matched to a gene: 7. CDR3 in amino acids: CASSQGTDAYEQYF. The DNA for the CDR3 is TGTGCCAGCTCACAGGGGACAGACGCATACGAGCAGTACTTC.

The rearrangement links TRBV5-1 to TRBJ1-1, with TRBD1 matching 11 bases. Per germline, CDR1 SGHRS and CDR2 YFSETQ. The CDR3 is 14 amino acids. The ends lost 7 bases at V and 4 bases at J; junction bases unmatched: 6. CDR3 in DNA: TGCGCCAGCCGCACCGGGACAGGGGGCACTGAAGCTTTCTTT. Encoded protein: CASRTGTGGTEAFF.

The chain is built from TRBV18 and TRBJ2-2; 9 nucleotides agree with TRBD2. In germline, CDR1 is KGHSH, CDR2 LQKENI. V shed 1 base, J shed 5 bases, and the junction held 2 bases outside the gene matches. The CDR3 consists of 15 residues. This CDR3 is CASSPLTSGTGELFF. In DNA, the CDR3 is TGTGCCAGCTCACCACTTACTAGCGGGACCGGGGAGCTGTTTTTT.

The chain is built from TRBV5-1 and TRBJ2-3; 11 bases align to TRBD2. The germline gives CDR1 SGHRS, CDR2 YFSETQ. The CDR3 spans 19 residues. The junction had 16 bases not matched to a gene; V was cut back by 5 bases and J by 2 bases. The CDR3 loop reads CASRRTGTSGPGATDTQYF. The DNA for the CDR3 is TGCGCCAGCAGGCGAACCGGGACTAGCGGCCCCGGGGCCACAGATACGCAGTATTTT.

The rearrangement joins TRBV6-1 to TRBJ1-1, with D possibly TRBD1 on 5 matching bases. The CDR3 covers 15 residues. V was pared by 3 bases and J by 6 bases, with 17 bases between. Germline V gives CDR1 MNHNS, CDR2 SASEGT. This chain's CDR3 is CASSEMRGAGAEAFF. In nucleotides, the CDR3 is TGTGCCAGCAGTGAGATGCGGGGCGCGGGGGCTGAAGCTTTCTTT.

The chain employs TRBV20-1 and TRBJ1-2, with 7 bases identical to TRBD1. In germline, CDR1 is DFQATT, CDR2 SNEGSKA (reference sequence). V was pared by 0 bases and J by 14 bases, with 6 bases of the junction left unmatched. CDR3 size: 11 residues. CDR3 sequence reads: CSARDGTQGTF. In nucleotides, the CDR3 is TGCAGTGCTAGAGATGGGACACAGGGGACCTTC.

V and J are TRBV6-1 and TRBJ2-3, with 8 bases lining up with TRBD2. Germline V gene lookup returns CDR1 MNHNS and CDR2 SASEGT. The junction had 6 bases not matched to a gene; V was cut back by 2 bases and J by 2 bases. The CDR3 sequence is 16 residues long. This CDR3 is CASSEYRTSLTDTQYF. As DNA, the CDR3 is TGTGCCAGCAGTGAATATCGGACTAGCCTCACAGATACGCAGTATTTT.

The chain links TRBV10-2 to TRBJ1-1; no firm D call. The germline gives CDR1 WSHSY, CDR2 SAAADI. V lost 3 bases, J lost 4 bases, and 9 bases lay in between. CDR3 size: 13 residues. Here the CDR3 reads CASSEIRRTEAFF. CDR3 sequence (DNA): TGCGCCAGCAGTGAAATCAGGCGCACTGAAGCTTTCTTT.

The V and J genes are TRBV6-6 and TRBJ2-2; perhaps TRBD1 as D (6 bases). V lost 2 bases to trimming and J lost 6 bases, with 16 bases between them. CDR1 and CDR2 (germline): MNHNY, SVGAGI (reference sequence). This CDR3 is built from 16 residues. CDR3 DNA sequence: TGTGCCAGCAGTTACGGGGCAGGGGCCCGACCCGGGGAGCTGTTTTTT. This sequence encodes CASSYGAGARPGELFF.

This chain joins TRBV5-4 and TRBJ1-1, with D unclear. V lost 5 bases and J lost 1, with 15 bases in between. The CDR3 spans 15 residues. Per the germline V gene, CDR1 is SGHNT and CDR2 is YYREEE (reference sequence). The chain's CDR3 is CASRRPGSPNTEAFF. CDR3 sequence (DNA): TGTGCCAGCAGACGCCCCGGGTCTCCGAACACTGAAGCTTTCTTT.

The rearrangement links TRBV7-2 to TRBJ2-7; D perhaps matches TRBD2 (6 bases). CDR1 and CDR2 (germline): SGHTA, FQGNSA. V was trimmed by 8 bases and J by 3 bases, leaving 17 bases between them. The CDR3 runs 14 residues. In DNA form, the CDR3 reads TGTGCCAGCGCTTCGGGGGTAGGTTACTACGAGCAGTACTTC. Protein: CASASGVGYYEQYF. The full variable domain, with the rest looked up from reference TRBV7-2 and TRBJ2-7, is GAGVSQSPSNKVTEKGKDVELRCDPISGHTALYWYRQSLGQGLEFLIYFQGNSAPDKSGLPSDRFSAERTGGSVSTLTIQRTQQEDSAVYLCASASGVGYYEQYFGPGTRLTVT.